Sequencing of this T cell receptor beta chain was carried out in a study of OX40 agonist ivuxolimab in advanced cancers. Study-level background: Ivuxolimab, which targeted the costimulatory receptor OX40 (CD134), was an agonistic, fully human IgG2 monoclonal antibody. Partial responses were achieved by three dose-escalation patients, of whom one had hepatocellular carcinoma and two had cutaneous melanoma. Among the approximately 50 dose-escalation patients, some 20 had hepatocellular carcinoma, 15 melanoma, 9 renal cell carcinoma and 9 head and neck cancer. The paper covers the monotherapy dose-escalation part of the phase I ivuxolimab trial, which included N = 52 patients. The dose-escalation cohort was 82.7% male with a mean age of approximately 60 years, ranging from roughly 23 to 79. Prior anti-PD-1, anti-PD-L1 or anti-CTLA-4 therapy was permitted, and checkpoint inhibitors had been received by approximately 39% of dose-escalation patients. Intravenous ivuxolimab was administered to patients every 2 weeks at six dose levels: 0.01, 0.1, 0.3, 1.5, 3 and 10 mg/kg. The point of sequencing TCRbeta in the periphery was to test whether ivuxolimab changed TCR sequence diversity and drove clonal T-cell expansion.

To sequence the TCRbeta CDR3 region, genomic DNA was isolated from the sorted cells. TCRbeta CDR3 regions were sequenced using the immunoSEQ Assay. Here the immuneACCESS table is served through TCRdb, limited to in-frame sequences with V and J called. Missing clones are a known gap in these copies; in checked studies unresolved V genes cover under half, and the rest lacks a known reason. This sample lists about 130,000 clones; around 93% were detected once. Jointly, the top ten make up roughly 0.8% of the sample. The trial excluded patients who had a history of autoimmune disease or who were on systemic immunosuppression. Peripheral blood for TCR sequencing was drawn from every dose cohort at baseline, at cycle 4 day 1 and at cycle 7 day 1. The samples were drawn from a first-in-human, open-label, multicenter phase I dose-escalation trial of ivuxolimab. The trial enrolled adults with locally advanced or metastatic head and neck squamous cell, hepatocellular, melanoma or renal cell carcinoma. Before TCR sequencing, CD4+ T cells and CD8+ T cells from peripheral blood were sorted into separate populations.

Overall study outcomes, separate from this receptor: Low levels of normalized T-cell clonal expansion were also seen in some nonresponding patients. At doses of 0.1 to 3.0 mg/kg, clonal expansion of both CD4+ and CD8+ blood T cells was observed from baseline to week 6. Which antigens the clonally expanded peripheral T cells were specific for was not determined. After ivuxolimab, expanded clones were on average more numerous among CD8+ T cells than among CD4+ T cells. Partial responders in the 0.1-3.0 mg/kg groups had among the lowest normalized peripheral clonal expansion, especially among CD8+ T cells.

CDR1 MNHEY and CDR2 SVGAGI were looked up in the germline V gene. Reading from cysteine to phenylalanine, the CDR3 counts 13 amino acids. Only the CDR3 DNA is retained, 39 bases long and in frame from the first base. Cut back by 5 bases and 5 bases, the V and J ends lie 12 bases apart. The count of this clone is one. Its antigen remains unidentified. Base qualities are not at hand, and no much larger clone is one base apart. The specimen comprised CD4+ or CD8+ T cells sorted from blood, sampled in a trial of the OX40 agonist ivuxolimab. The sequence links TRBV6-5 to TRBJ2-5; a tentative D match to TRBD1 spans 5 bases. The receptor's source is an adult with an advanced solid tumor such as melanoma, head and neck, liver or kidney cancer. The CDR3 protein sequence reads: CASSKQVAETQYF. At the DNA level, the sequence is TGTGCCAGCAGTAAACAGGTCGCGGAGACCCAGTACTTC.